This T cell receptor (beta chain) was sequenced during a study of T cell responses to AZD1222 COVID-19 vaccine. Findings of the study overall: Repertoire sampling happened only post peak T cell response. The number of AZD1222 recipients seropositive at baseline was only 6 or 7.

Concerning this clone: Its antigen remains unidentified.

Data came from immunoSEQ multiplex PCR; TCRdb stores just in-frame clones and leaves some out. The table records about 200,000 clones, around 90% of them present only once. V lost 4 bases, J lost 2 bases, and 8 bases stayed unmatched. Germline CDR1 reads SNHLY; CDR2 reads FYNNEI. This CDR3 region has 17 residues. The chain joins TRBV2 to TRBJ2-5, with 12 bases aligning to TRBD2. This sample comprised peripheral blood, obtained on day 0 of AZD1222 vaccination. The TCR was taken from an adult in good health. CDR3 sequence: CASSVPSGGGPQETQYF. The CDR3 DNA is TGTGCCAGCAGTGTTCCTAGCGGGGGGGGCCCTCAAGAGACCCAGTACTTC.